A selection of T cell receptor beta chains follows, all from one sample in a study of beta chain features in type 1 diabetes. Clones were read by immunoSEQ multiplex PCR, and TCRdb kept only the in-frame ones, dropping some. The sample has hundreds of thousands of clones, about 17% seen once. Input material: naive CD4+ T cells from blood. The receptors shown here come from a woman aged 18-29 years in good health. Each CDR3 is given with its conserved first and last residue. The order of the fields is V gene, D gene, J gene, clone size, CDR3 protein, CDR3 DNA. The D gene is left open where the match is weak. The size entry is marked missing in some rows and otherwise reads once, few, many or a size class.

>TRBV6-1|.|TRBJ1-3|.
CAISESLRQPSGNTIYF
TGTGCCATCAGTGAGTCTCTTCGACAGCCCTCTGGAAACACCATATATTTT
>TRBV11-2|.|TRBJ2-3|few
CASSLGLGHIRTDTQYF
TGTGCCAGCAGCTTAGGCTTGGGACACATACGCACAGATACGCAGTATTTT
>TRBV4-3|.|TRBJ2-3|.
CASSQDRKTDTQYF
TGCGCCAGCAGCCAAGACCGCAAAACAGATACGCAGTATTTT
>TRBV6-5|.|TRBJ1-1|few
CASSPRQNTEAFF
TGTGCCAGCAGCCCACGACAGAACACTGAAGCTTTCTTT
>TRBV7-2|TRBD2|TRBJ2-3|few
CASSLGAAGGRDTQYF
TGTGCCAGCAGCTTAGGAGCTGCGGGAGGAAGAGATACGCAGTATTTT
>TRBV18|.|TRBJ2-7|few
CASSPGQTTYEQYF
TGTGCCAGCTCACCAGGACAGACCACCTACGAGCAGTACTTC
>TRBV7-6|TRBD2|TRBJ2-1|few
CASSLQTSTSYNEQFF
TGTGCCAGCAGCTTACAGACTAGCACCTCCTACAATGAGCAGTTCTTC
>TRBV29-1|TRBD1|TRBJ2-7|few
CSVRNRGSYEQYF
TGCAGCGTAAGAAACAGGGGTTCCTACGAGCAGTACTTC
>TRBV5-6|TRBD2|TRBJ2-7|.
CASSLGVREFEQYF
TGTGCCAGCAGCTTGGGGGTGCGGGAGTTTGAGCAGTACTTC
>TRBV7-2|.|TRBJ1-5|.
CASSLYDRHQPQHF
TGTGCCAGCAGCTTATATGATAGACATCAGCCCCAGCATTTT
>TRBV5-4|.|TRBJ2-3|few
CASSFSGSTDTQYF
TGTGCCAGCAGCTTCTCCGGGAGCACAGATACGCAGTATTTT
>TRBV7-2|TRBD2|TRBJ2-1|.
CASRTQRDDNEQFF
TGTGCCAGCAGAACCCAGCGGGACGACAATGAGCAGTTCTTC
>TRBV4-3|.|TRBJ2-3|.
CASSQDYRQGATDTQYF
TGCGCCAGCAGCCAAGATTATAGGCAGGGAGCTACAGATACGCAGTATTTT
>TRBV6-5|.|TRBJ1-2|few
CASSNRERYTF
TGTGCCAGCAGTAACAGGGAGCGCTACACCTTC
>TRBV5-1|.|TRBJ2-1|few
CASSFVGGKYNEQFF
TGCGCCAGCAGCTTTGTAGGGGGAAAATACAATGAGCAGTTCTTC
>TRBV18|TRBD1|TRBJ2-7|few
CASSPGQGIDYEQYF
TGTGCCAGCTCCCCCGGACAGGGGATAGACTACGAGCAGTACTTC
>TRBV10-3|.|TRBJ2-7|.
CAISHRVFSDEQYF
TGTGCCATCAGTCACAGGGTGTTTAGCGACGAGCAGTACTTC
>TRBV15|.|TRBJ1-4|few
CATSTEDRTNEKLFF
TGTGCCACCAGCACCGAGGACAGAACTAATGAAAAACTGTTTTTT
>TRBV5-4|TRBD2|TRBJ2-5|.
CASSRGSWETQYF
TGTGCCAGCAGTCGCGGGAGTTGGGAGACCCAGTACTTC
>TRBV19|TRBD1|TRBJ2-6|few
CASSPRTGSGANVLTF
TGTGCCAGTAGTCCGCGGACAGGGTCTGGGGCCAACGTCCTGACTTTC
>TRBV4-2|TRBD2|TRBJ2-7|few
CASSQGLAGRGHDEQYF
TGTGCCAGCAGCCAAGGACTAGCGGGAAGGGGTCACGACGAGCAGTACTTC
>TRBV5-4|TRBD2|TRBJ2-7|.
CASSKGLAGTYEQYF
TGTGCCAGCAGTAAGGGACTAGCGGGTACCTACGAGCAGTACTTC
>TRBV28|TRBD1|TRBJ2-7|.
CASRNPGQGKEQYF
TGTGCCAGCAGAAACCCGGGACAGGGGAAGGAGCAGTACTTC
>TRBV11-2|TRBD2|TRBJ2-3|few
CASSLWREGVGDTQYF
TGTGCCAGCAGCCTCTGGCGGGAGGGGGTCGGCGATACGCAGTATTTT
>TRBV7-2|.|TRBJ2-7|.
CASSFSRASYEQYF
TGTGCCAGCAGCTTCTCCAGGGCGTCCTACGAGCAGTACTTC
>TRBV7-2|TRBD1|TRBJ2-5|few
CASSKRTGLYQETQYF
TGTGCCAGCAGCAAACGGACAGGGTTGTACCAAGAGACCCAGTACTTC
>TRBV4-1|.|TRBJ1-5|.
CASSQDHRQPQHF
TGCGCCAGCAGCCAAGATCATCGCCAGCCCCAGCATTTT
>TRBV2|.|TRBJ2-7|few
CASIRGEAYEQYF
TGTGCCAGCATCAGGGGAGAAGCCTACGAGCAGTACTTC
>TRBV10-3|.|TRBJ2-1|.
CASSYPRGSESNEQFF
TGTGCCAGCAGTTACCCGAGGGGTAGTGAGTCCAATGAGCAGTTCTTC
>TRBV27|.|TRBJ2-1|.
CASSPRRGHEQFF
TGTGCCAGCAGTCCAAGGAGGGGGCATGAGCAGTTCTTC
>TRBV19|.|TRBJ2-2|few
CASLRVGLPTGELFF
TGTGCCAGTTTACGGGTCGGGCTGCCAACGGGGGAGCTGTTTTTT
>TRBV5-6|TRBD1|TRBJ2-1|.
CASSSDREKQFF
TGTGCCAGCAGCTCGGACAGGGAGAAGCAGTTCTTC
>TRBV27|TRBD2|TRBJ2-2|.
CASSFLAGTGELFF
TGTGCCAGCAGTTTCCTAGCGGGCACCGGGGAGCTGTTTTTT
>TRBV18|.|TRBJ1-1|.
CASSPLAGYDTEAFF
TGTGCCAGCTCACCCCTTGCAGGGTACGACACTGAAGCTTTCTTT
>TRBV11-2|.|TRBJ1-1|.
CASTRDRTNTEAFF
TGTGCCAGCACCAGAGACAGAACCAACACTGAAGCTTTCTTT
>TRBV6-6|.|TRBJ1-1|.
CASSAGGYEAFF
TGTGCCAGCAGTGCCGGAGGGTATGAAGCTTTCTTT
>TRBV15|TRBD1|TRBJ1-5|.
CATSRGQGENQPQHF
TGTGCCACCAGCAGAGGACAGGGGGAGAATCAGCCCCAGCATTTT
>TRBV2|TRBD1|TRBJ2-7|few
CASSEARQGYEQYF
TGTGCCAGCAGTGAAGCGAGACAGGGGTACGAGCAGTACTTC
>TRBV28|TRBD1|TRBJ2-2|few
CASSPSGTGNTGELFF
TGTGCCAGCAGTCCATCCGGGACAGGGAACACCGGGGAGCTGTTTTTT
>TRBV6-5|.|TRBJ2-1|few
CASSSSGDEQFF
TGTGCCAGCAGTTCGTCCGGGGATGAGCAGTTCTTC
>TRBV6-6|.|TRBJ2-3|.
CASSRTVTDTQYF
TGTGCCAGCAGCCGTACCGTCACAGATACGCAGTATTTT
>TRBV20-1|.|TRBJ2-7|few
CSIQRTYEQYF
TGCAGCATACAGCGTACCTACGAGCAGTACTTC
>TRBV7-8|.|TRBJ2-1|few
CASSPAEGEQFF
TGTGCCAGCAGCCCTGCCGAGGGTGAGCAGTTCTTC
>TRBV7-8|TRBD2|TRBJ2-7|.
CASSSRLAGGEQYF
TGTGCCAGCAGCTCCCGACTAGCGGGAGGGGAGCAGTACTTC
>TRBV7-3|TRBD1|TRBJ2-5|.
CASSPAQGNQETQYF
TGTGCCAGCAGCCCAGCACAGGGGAACCAAGAGACCCAGTACTTC
>TRBV18|.|TRBJ1-1|.
CASSSQRGLNTEAFF
TGTGCCAGCTCATCACAGAGGGGATTGAACACTGAAGCTTTCTTT
>TRBV2|.|TRBJ2-1|.
CANTRDSYNEQFF
TGTGCCAACACGAGGGACTCCTACAATGAGCAGTTCTTC
>TRBV5-1|.|TRBJ2-6|.
CASSMDSGANVLTF
TGCGCCAGCAGCATGGACTCTGGGGCCAACGTCCTGACTTTC
>TRBV19|.|TRBJ2-5|few
CASSRGEETQYF
TGTGCCAGCAGCCGGGGTGAAGAGACCCAGTACTTC
>TRBV2|TRBD1|TRBJ2-7|few
CASRGQGVRF
TGTGCCAGCAGAGGACAGGGGGTAAGGTTC
>TRBV6-1|.|TRBJ2-1|.
CASSDAFWGPSKFF
TGTGCCAGCAGTGACGCGTTTTGGGGCCCCAGTAAGTTCTTC
>TRBV6-6|TRBD2|TRBJ2-1|few
CASSSTSLEQFF
TGTGCCAGCAGTTCGACTAGCCTTGAACAGTTCTTC
>TRBV5-8|TRBD2|TRBJ2-3|few
CASSLTGTSRTDTQYF
TGTGCCAGCAGCTTGACCGGGACTAGCCGGACAGATACGCAGTATTTT
>TRBV21-1|.|TRBJ2-2|.
CASSKAQKDTGELFF
TGTGCCAGCAGCAAAGCGCAAAAGGACACCGGGGAGCTGTTTTTT
>TRBV5-4|.|TRBJ2-3|few
CASSLVRTDTQYF
TGTGCCAGCAGCTTGGTCCGCACAGATACGCAGTATTTT
>TRBV4-2|TRBD2|TRBJ2-1|.
CASSVAGGPNNEQFF
TGTGCCAGCAGCGTCGCGGGAGGGCCCAACAATGAGCAGTTCTTC
>TRBV18|.|TRBJ2-5|.
CASSPPNQETQYF
TGTGCCAGCTCACCACCGAACCAAGAGACCCAGTACTTC
>TRBV6-4|.|TRBJ2-3|few
CASSEGLASRRYF
TGTGCCAGCAGTGAGGGTTTAGCATCTCGTCGGTATTTT
>TRBV27|.|TRBJ2-3|few
CASSLLGQIPTDTQYF
TGTGCCAGCAGTTTGTTAGGACAAATTCCCACAGATACGCAGTATTTT